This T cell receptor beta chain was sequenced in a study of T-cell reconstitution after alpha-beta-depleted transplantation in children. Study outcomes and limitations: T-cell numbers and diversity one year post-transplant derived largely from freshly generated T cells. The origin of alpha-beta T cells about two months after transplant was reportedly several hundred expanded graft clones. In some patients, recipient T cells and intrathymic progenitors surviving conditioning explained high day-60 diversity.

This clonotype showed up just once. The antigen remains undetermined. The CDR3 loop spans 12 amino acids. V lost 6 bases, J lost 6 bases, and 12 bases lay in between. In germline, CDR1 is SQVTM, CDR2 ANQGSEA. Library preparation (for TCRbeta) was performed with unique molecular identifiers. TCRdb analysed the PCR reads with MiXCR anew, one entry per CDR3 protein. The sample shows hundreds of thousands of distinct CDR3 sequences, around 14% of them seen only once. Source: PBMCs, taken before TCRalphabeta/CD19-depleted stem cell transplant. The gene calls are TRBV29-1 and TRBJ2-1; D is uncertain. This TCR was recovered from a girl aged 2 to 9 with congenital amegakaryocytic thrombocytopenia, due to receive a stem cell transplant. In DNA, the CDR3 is TGCAGCGTATCCCAGGCTTTCAATGAGCAGTTCTTC. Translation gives CSVSQAFNEQFF.